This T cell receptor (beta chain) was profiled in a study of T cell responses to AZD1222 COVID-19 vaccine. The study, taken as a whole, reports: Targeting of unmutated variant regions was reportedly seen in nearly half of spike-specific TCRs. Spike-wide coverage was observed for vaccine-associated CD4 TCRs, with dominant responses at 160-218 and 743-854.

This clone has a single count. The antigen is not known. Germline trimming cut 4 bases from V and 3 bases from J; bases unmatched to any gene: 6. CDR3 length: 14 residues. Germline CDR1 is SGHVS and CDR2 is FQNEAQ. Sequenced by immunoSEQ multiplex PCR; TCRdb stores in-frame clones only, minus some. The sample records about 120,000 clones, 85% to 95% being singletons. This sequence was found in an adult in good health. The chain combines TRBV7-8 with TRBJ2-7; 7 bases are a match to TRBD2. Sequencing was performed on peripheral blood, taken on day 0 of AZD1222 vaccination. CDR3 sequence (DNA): TGTGCCAGCAGCTGGGTGGGGGGGAACTACGAGCAGTACTTC. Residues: CASSWVGGNYEQYF.